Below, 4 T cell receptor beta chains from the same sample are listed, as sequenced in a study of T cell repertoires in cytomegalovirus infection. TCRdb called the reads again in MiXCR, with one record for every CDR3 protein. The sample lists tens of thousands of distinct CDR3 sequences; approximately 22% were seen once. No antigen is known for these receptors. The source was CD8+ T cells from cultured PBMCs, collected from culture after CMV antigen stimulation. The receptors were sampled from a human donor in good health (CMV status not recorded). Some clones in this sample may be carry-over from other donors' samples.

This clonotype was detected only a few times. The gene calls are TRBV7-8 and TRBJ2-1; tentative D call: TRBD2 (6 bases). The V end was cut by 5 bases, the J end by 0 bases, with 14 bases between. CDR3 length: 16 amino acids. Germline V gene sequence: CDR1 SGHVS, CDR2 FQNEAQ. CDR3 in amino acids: CASSMEGGGSYNEQFF. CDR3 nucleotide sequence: TGTGCCAGCAGCATGGAGGGTGGGGGCTCCTACAATGAGCAGTTCTTC.

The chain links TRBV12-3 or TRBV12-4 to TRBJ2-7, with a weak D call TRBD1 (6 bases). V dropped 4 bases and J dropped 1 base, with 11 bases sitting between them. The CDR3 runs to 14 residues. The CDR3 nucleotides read TGTGCCAGCAGTTCCGGGACACCATCCTACGAGCAGTACTTC. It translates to CASSSGTPSYEQYF.

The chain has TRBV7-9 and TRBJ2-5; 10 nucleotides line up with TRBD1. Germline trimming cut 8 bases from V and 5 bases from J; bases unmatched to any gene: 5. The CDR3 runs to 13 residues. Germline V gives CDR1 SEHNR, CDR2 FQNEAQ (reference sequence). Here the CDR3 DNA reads TGTGCCAGCGGGCCGGGACAGGGGGAGACCCAGTACTTC. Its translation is CASGPGQGETQYF.

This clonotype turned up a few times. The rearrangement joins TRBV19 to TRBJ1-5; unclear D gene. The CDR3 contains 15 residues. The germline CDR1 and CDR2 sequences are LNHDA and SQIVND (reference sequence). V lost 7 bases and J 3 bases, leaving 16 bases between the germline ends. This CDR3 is CASTHGGSHNQPQHF. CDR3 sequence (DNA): TGTGCCAGTACCCATGGAGGCAGTCACAATCAGCCCCAGCATTTT.